The rows below give T cell receptor beta chains drawn from one sample of a study of blood T cell repertoires in COVID-19. Produced via immunoSEQ multiplex PCR; TCRdb's table is partial and in-frame only. In the table there are 310,000 or so clones, just over 85% of which are singletons. Sequencing used PBMCs or T cells enriched from blood (not recorded which). These receptor sequences come from a woman aged 18-29 years who had recovered from COVID-19. Both conserved end residues are trimmed from each CDR3. The order of the fields is V gene, D gene, J gene, CDR3 protein. The D gene is left open where the match is weak.

TRBV29-1	-	TRBJ1-1	SVGLTQNEAF
TRBV25-1	TRBD1	TRBJ2-2	ASSEFHDRGENTGELF
TRBV3-1/TRBV3-2	-	TRBJ1-3	ASSMGAPGNTIY
TRBV12-3/TRBV12-4	-	TRBJ1-3	ASFSSGNTIY
TRBV5-1	TRBD1	TRBJ1-2	ASREETGDNYGYT
TRBV19	TRBD1	TRBJ1-4	ASSILPGQGAQEKLF
TRBV4-1	-	TRBJ1-5	ASSQELYGGAQPQH
TRBV28	-	TRBJ1-6	ASSTIGQPLNSPLH
TRBV2	-	TRBJ1-4	ASREGLEKLF
TRBV2	TRBD1	TRBJ1-2	ASTLQGTGRYGYT
TRBV5-1	TRBD2	TRBJ2-1	ASSPMTSGGAGNEQF
TRBV3-1/TRBV3-2	TRBD2	TRBJ2-7	ASSPWIIAGGGYEQY
TRBV10-3	TRBD1	TRBJ1-1	AIRSNPGQGDTEAF
TRBV10-2	TRBD1	TRBJ1-1	ASFGQGERGGTEAF
TRBV6-1	-	TRBJ1-5	ASSELIDSNQPQH
TRBV7-9	-	TRBJ2-1	ASSSRGSEYNEQF
TRBV25-1	TRBD2	TRBJ2-7	ASSESGLAGLYEQY
TRBV9	TRBD2	TRBJ2-1	ASSPFERGGWNEQF
TRBV24-1	-	TRBJ2-1	ATSDSAGLSYNEQF
TRBV6-1	-	TRBJ2-4	ASSEDETIGEN
TRBV28	-	TRBJ1-1	ASRSAGRAAF
TRBV7-7	-	TRBJ2-2	ASSSTSTGELF
TRBV7-3	TRBD2	TRBJ2-1	ASSPGLAGGPYNEQF
TRBV30	TRBD1	TRBJ1-1	AWSGGDRGDTEAF
TRBV23-1	-	TRBJ2-1	ASSQSARAEGEQF
TRBV6-5	TRBD1	TRBJ1-4	ASSYEEGAGEKLF
TRBV6-5	-	TRBJ1-1	ASSYSAIGTEAF
TRBV11-2	TRBD1	TRBJ1-1	ASSIQGDTEAF
TRBV18	TRBD1	TRBJ1-2	ASSPGQGRGYT
TRBV11-2	TRBD1	TRBJ1-1	ATKGAQSTEAF
TRBV28	TRBD1	TRBJ1-4	ASSPGQQSEKLF